The sequence of this TCR beta chain was determined in a study of vaccination effects on CD4 cells after COVID-19. In the study overall: Samples gathered post-vaccine arrived a median of 72 days past the second dose. Culturing of 1.5 million to 2.5 million PBMC per well took place with 8.5 to 10 IU/ml IL-2 and 9 to 10 ug/ml peptides.

As to this clone: The antigen remains unidentified.

Per the germline V gene, CDR1 is ENHRY and CDR2 is SYGVKD. This CDR3 comprises 14 residues. J was trimmed by 3 bases and V by 7 bases; bases with no gene match: 4. Isolating CD4+ T cells followed roughly ten days of culture. Two doses of either BNT162b2 or mRNA-1273 were given to each participant. Prior SARS-CoV-2 infection was absent in the vaccine recipients, as shown by negative nucleocapsid antibodies. TCRdb's table, derived via immunoSEQ multiplex PCR, lists solely in-frame clones and lacks some. The repertoire holds roughly 45,000 clones, with approximately 72% as singletons. This chain joins TRBV10-3 and TRBJ2-2; TRBD2 agrees at 8 bases. This receptor was identified in a human donor who received a COVID-19 vaccine. The specimen comprised CD4+ T cells from PBMCs cultured without peptide, sampled after COVID-19 vaccination. The CDR3, as DNA: TGTGCCATCAAGGCCGGGAGGGACACCGGGGAGCTGTTTTTT. It translates to CAIKAGRDTGELFF.